A selection of T cell receptor beta chains follows, all from one sample in a study of blood T cell repertoires in COVID-19. Clones were read by immunoSEQ multiplex PCR, and TCRdb kept only the in-frame ones, dropping some. The repertoire has 250,000 to 300,000 clones, approximately 88% of them found once; the top ten carry 9.5% to 13%. The sample consisted of peripheral blood. These receptors were obtained from a woman in her seventies with COVID-19, enrolled during active disease. Each CDR3 is given with its conserved first and last residue. A D gene is named only where the DNA matches it firmly. Clone size is not always given. Where it is, it says once, few, many or a class for expanded clones.

D gene: .; V gene: TRBV19; J gene: TRBJ1-1; clone size: once; CDR3 DNA: TGTGCCAGTAGTCCCCGGACAACTGAAGCTTTCTTT; CDR3 protein: CASSPRTTEAFF
D gene: .; V gene: TRBV2; J gene: TRBJ1-5; clone size: .; CDR3 DNA: TGTGCCAGCAGTGAAACGCAGACTTACAATCAGCCCCAGCATTTT; CDR3 protein: CASSETQTYNQPQHF
D gene: .; V gene: TRBV19; J gene: TRBJ2-7; clone size: .; CDR3 DNA: TGTGCCAGTAGCCTAACGACAGGCATCTCCTACGAGCAGTACTTC; CDR3 protein: CASSLTTGISYEQYF
D gene: TRBD1; V gene: TRBV5-4; J gene: TRBJ2-3; clone size: .; CDR3 DNA: TGTGCCAGCAGCCCGAAGACAGGGTTAATCACAGATACGCAGTATTTT; CDR3 protein: CASSPKTGLITDTQYF
D gene: TRBD2; V gene: TRBV30; J gene: TRBJ2-1; clone size: .; CDR3 DNA: TGTGCCTGGAGTGTACGGGTAGCGGGAGTCAATGAGCAGTTCTTC; CDR3 protein: CAWSVRVAGVNEQFF
D gene: TRBD1; V gene: TRBV7-3; J gene: TRBJ1-1; clone size: few; CDR3 DNA: TGTGCCAGCAGCTCACCGGACAGGGGGGTTTATGAAGCTTTCTTT; CDR3 protein: CASSSPDRGVYEAFF
D gene: TRBD1; V gene: TRBV7-2; J gene: TRBJ1-2; clone size: .; CDR3 DNA: TGTGCCAGCACCACAGGGACAGGGAGGATTAGCTACACCTTC; CDR3 protein: CASTTGTGRISYTF
D gene: TRBD2; V gene: TRBV20-1; J gene: TRBJ2-1; clone size: .; CDR3 DNA: TGCAGTGCTAGTGGTCCAGCGGGAGGTTACAATGAGCAGTTCTTC; CDR3 protein: CSASGPAGGYNEQFF
D gene: .; V gene: TRBV4-1; J gene: TRBJ1-2; clone size: .; CDR3 DNA: TGCGCCAGCAGCCATAATACGGACAGAAACTATGGCTACACCTTC; CDR3 protein: CASSHNTDRNYGYTF
D gene: TRBD2; V gene: TRBV2; J gene: TRBJ2-6; clone size: .; CDR3 DNA: TGTGCCAGCAGCCCGGGGGGGACCGGGGCCAACGTCCTGACTTTC; CDR3 protein: CASSPGGTGANVLTF
D gene: .; V gene: TRBV28; J gene: TRBJ2-2; clone size: .; CDR3 DNA: TGTGCCAGCAGTCCCCGGGCTCCGGGACTGGCAAACACCGGGGAGCTGTTTTTT; CDR3 protein: CASSPRAPGLANTGELFF
D gene: TRBD1; V gene: TRBV28; J gene: TRBJ1-6; clone size: .; CDR3 DNA: TGTGCCAGCAGTTCCACTCACCTCGGGACAGGGAATTCACCCCTCCACTTT; CDR3 protein: CASSSTHLGTGNSPLHF
D gene: .; V gene: TRBV30; J gene: TRBJ2-5; clone size: .; CDR3 DNA: TGTGCCTGGAGTCGGACAACTCAAGAGACCCAGTACTTC; CDR3 protein: CAWSRTTQETQYF
D gene: TRBD1; V gene: TRBV7-9; J gene: TRBJ1-1; clone size: .; CDR3 DNA: TGTGCCAGCAGCTTAACCACAGGGGGCGGGACTGAAGCTTTCTTT; CDR3 protein: CASSLTTGGGTEAFF
D gene: TRBD2; V gene: TRBV28; J gene: TRBJ2-1; clone size: once; CDR3 DNA: TGTGCCAGCAGTTTCTCGGGGGGCTACAATGAGCAGTTCTTC; CDR3 protein: CASSFSGGYNEQFF
D gene: .; V gene: TRBV5-1; J gene: TRBJ2-6; clone size: .; CDR3 DNA: TGCGCCAGCAGCCCACAGACTGGGGCCAACGTCCTGACTTTC; CDR3 protein: CASSPQTGANVLTF
D gene: .; V gene: TRBV10-3; J gene: TRBJ2-7; clone size: .; CDR3 DNA: TGTGCCATCAGAGGTTCAGGATACGAGCAGTACTTC; CDR3 protein: CAIRGSGYEQYF
D gene: .; V gene: TRBV3-1/TRBV3-2; J gene: TRBJ2-3; clone size: .; CDR3 DNA: TGTGCCAGCAGCCAATCTAGCACAGATACGCAGTATTTT; CDR3 protein: CASSQSSTDTQYF
D gene: TRBD1; V gene: TRBV6-5; J gene: TRBJ2-3; clone size: once; CDR3 DNA: TGTGCCAGCAGTCCTGAGACAGGGAGAGATACGCAGTATTTT; CDR3 protein: CASSPETGRDTQYF
D gene: .; V gene: TRBV5-1; J gene: TRBJ2-7; clone size: .; CDR3 DNA: TGCGCCAGCAGCTTAAACGAGGGATCGGGAGAGCAGTACTTC; CDR3 protein: CASSLNEGSGEQYF
D gene: TRBD1; V gene: TRBV5-4; J gene: TRBJ1-3; clone size: .; CDR3 DNA: TGTGCCAGCAGCCCCACAGGGGGCTTTCCTGCGATTTTT; CDR3 protein: CASSPTGGFPAIF
D gene: TRBD2; V gene: TRBV27; J gene: TRBJ2-7; clone size: .; CDR3 DNA: TGTGCCAGCAGTTTCGGGACTAGCTTCCACGAGCAGTACTTC; CDR3 protein: CASSFGTSFHEQYF
D gene: .; V gene: TRBV19; J gene: TRBJ1-2; clone size: .; CDR3 DNA: TGTGCCAGTAGTATAGCCAGGATGAGCTATGGCTACACCTTC; CDR3 protein: CASSIARMSYGYTF
D gene: .; V gene: TRBV9; J gene: TRBJ2-3; clone size: .; CDR3 DNA: TGTGCCAGCAGCGTAGCTATTATGAGAGATACGCAGTATTTT; CDR3 protein: CASSVAIMRDTQYF
D gene: TRBD1; V gene: TRBV19; J gene: TRBJ1-5; clone size: .; CDR3 DNA: TGTGCCACTAATAACATGGCAGGGGGCGACCAGCCCCAGCATTTT; CDR3 protein: CATNNMAGGDQPQHF
D gene: .; V gene: TRBV7-2; J gene: TRBJ1-1; clone size: .; CDR3 DNA: TGTGCCAGCAGCACCCGACAGCTAGTGAACACTGAAGCTTTCTTT; CDR3 protein: CASSTRQLVNTEAFF
D gene: .; V gene: TRBV12-5; J gene: TRBJ1-5; clone size: .; CDR3 DNA: TGTGCTAGTGGCCCGGACACCCTTTATCAGCCCCAGCATTTT; CDR3 protein: CASGPDTLYQPQHF
D gene: .; V gene: TRBV7-9; J gene: TRBJ2-3; clone size: .; CDR3 DNA: TGTGCCAGCAGCTCGCTGACAAGGATCACAGATACGCAGTATTTT; CDR3 protein: CASSSLTRITDTQYF
D gene: TRBD1; V gene: TRBV4-1; J gene: TRBJ1-3; clone size: .; CDR3 DNA: TGCGCCAGCAGCCATAGACAGGGGGCAAATGGAAACACCATATATTTT; CDR3 protein: CASSHRQGANGNTIYF
D gene: .; V gene: TRBV3-1/TRBV3-2; J gene: TRBJ1-1; clone size: .; CDR3 DNA: TGTGCCAGCAGCCAAAATAGCGGAGGGGAAGCTTTCTTT; CDR3 protein: CASSQNSGGEAFF
D gene: .; V gene: TRBV6-5; J gene: TRBJ1-2; clone size: few; CDR3 DNA: TGTGCCAGCAGTTCGCCATGGGGGGGAGGCTACACCTTC; CDR3 protein: CASSSPWGGGYTF
D gene: TRBD1; V gene: TRBV6-5; J gene: TRBJ2-1; clone size: .; CDR3 DNA: TGTGCCAGCACCCGCGACAGGGGCTACAATGAGCAGTTCTTC; CDR3 protein: CASTRDRGYNEQFF
D gene: .; V gene: TRBV28; J gene: TRBJ1-5; clone size: .; CDR3 DNA: TGTGCCAGCAGCGTGGGGGGGGCAGGGCAGCCCCAGCATTTT; CDR3 protein: CASSVGGAGQPQHF
D gene: TRBD1; V gene: TRBV9; J gene: TRBJ2-2; clone size: .; CDR3 DNA: TGTGCCAGCAGCGTACTTGGGACAGGGCTTGGCGGGGAGCTGTTTTTT; CDR3 protein: CASSVLGTGLGGELFF
D gene: .; V gene: TRBV5-1; J gene: TRBJ1-6; clone size: .; CDR3 DNA: TGCGCCAGCAGCTTGGCGGCAGAGGCGCCACCCCTCCACTTT; CDR3 protein: CASSLAAEAPPLHF
D gene: TRBD1; V gene: TRBV28; J gene: TRBJ1-2; clone size: .; CDR3 DNA: TGTGCCAGCAGTCCCGGGACAGAGACCTATGGCTACACCTTC; CDR3 protein: CASSPGTETYGYTF
D gene: TRBD1; V gene: TRBV12-5; J gene: TRBJ1-4; clone size: .; CDR3 DNA: TGTGCTAGTGGCCTGACAGGGGCAGGGGAAAAACTGTTTTTT; CDR3 protein: CASGLTGAGEKLFF
D gene: TRBD1; V gene: TRBV3-1/TRBV3-2; J gene: TRBJ2-7; clone size: .; CDR3 DNA: TGTGCCAGCAGCCAAGAGAGTCCGTCACAGGGGGTCTACGAGCAGTACTTC; CDR3 protein: CASSQESPSQGVYEQYF
D gene: TRBD1; V gene: TRBV14; J gene: TRBJ1-1; clone size: .; CDR3 DNA: TGTGCCAGCAGCCAACTAGGACAGGGGGCCCCTGGGGCAGAAGCTTTCTTT; CDR3 protein: CASSQLGQGAPGAEAFF
D gene: TRBD2; V gene: TRBV10-2; J gene: TRBJ2-7; clone size: once; CDR3 DNA: TGCGCCAGCAGTGGCGAAGCGGGAAGCGAGCAGTACTTC; CDR3 protein: CASSGEAGSEQYF
D gene: .; V gene: TRBV12-3/TRBV12-4; J gene: TRBJ2-1; clone size: few; CDR3 DNA: TGTGCCAGCAGTTTAAACAGGTGGAATGAGCAGTTCTTC; CDR3 protein: CASSLNRWNEQFF
D gene: TRBD2; V gene: TRBV6-4; J gene: TRBJ2-3; clone size: once; CDR3 DNA: TGTGCCAGCAGCGCTACTAGCGGCACAGATACGCAGTATTTT; CDR3 protein: CASSATSGTDTQYF
D gene: TRBD2; V gene: TRBV7-2; J gene: TRBJ2-3; clone size: .; CDR3 DNA: TGTGCCAGCAGCCGCACGCCTTATAGCGGGTGGAGGACAGATACGCAGTATTTT; CDR3 protein: CASSRTPYSGWRTDTQYF
D gene: .; V gene: TRBV10-3; J gene: TRBJ2-3; clone size: .; CDR3 DNA: TGTGCCATCAGTGAGTCAGTAGGCACAGATACGCAGTATTTT; CDR3 protein: CAISESVGTDTQYF
D gene: TRBD2; V gene: TRBV27; J gene: TRBJ2-3; clone size: .; CDR3 DNA: TGTGCCAGCAGTTCCCCTAGCGGGAGGATGTATTTT; CDR3 protein: CASSSPSGRMYF
D gene: .; V gene: TRBV2; J gene: TRBJ2-5; clone size: .; CDR3 DNA: TGTGCCAGCAGTGAACTGCGGGGACAAGAGACCCAGTACTTC; CDR3 protein: CASSELRGQETQYF
D gene: .; V gene: TRBV30; J gene: TRBJ2-1; clone size: .; CDR3 DNA: TGTGCCTGGAGGGACCCACAGGGCTATTACTCCTACAATGAGCAGTTCTTC; CDR3 protein: CAWRDPQGYYSYNEQFF
D gene: TRBD1; V gene: TRBV3-1/TRBV3-2; J gene: TRBJ2-5; clone size: .; CDR3 DNA: TGTGCCAGCAGCCCACTCCGGGACAGGCCCATCCAAGAGACCCAGTACTTC; CDR3 protein: CASSPLRDRPIQETQYF
D gene: .; V gene: TRBV7-9; J gene: TRBJ1-1; clone size: few; CDR3 DNA: TGTGCCAGCAGCCAACTCCAAGCGAACACTGAAGCTTTCTTT; CDR3 protein: CASSQLQANTEAFF
D gene: .; V gene: TRBV20-1; J gene: TRBJ1-2; clone size: .; CDR3 DNA: TGCAGTGCTAGTGCCACAAACTATGGCTACACCTTC; CDR3 protein: CSASATNYGYTF
D gene: .; V gene: TRBV24-1; J gene: TRBJ2-3; clone size: .; CDR3 DNA: TGTGCCACCAGTGATCCCGGGGAAATTCATCCAGATACGCAGTATTTT; CDR3 protein: CATSDPGEIHPDTQYF
D gene: .; V gene: TRBV5-1; J gene: TRBJ2-1; clone size: once; CDR3 DNA: TGCGCCAGCAGCCAGGACAGCTATTACAATGAGCAGTTCTTC; CDR3 protein: CASSQDSYYNEQFF
D gene: .; V gene: TRBV4-2; J gene: TRBJ1-5; clone size: few; CDR3 DNA: TGTGCCAGCAGCCAAGCGGGGGAGGCAGGCAATCAGCCCCAGCATTTT; CDR3 protein: CASSQAGEAGNQPQHF
D gene: TRBD1; V gene: TRBV2; J gene: TRBJ2-7; clone size: .; CDR3 DNA: TGTGCCAGCAGGACAGGGTTCTCCTACGAGCAGTACTTC; CDR3 protein: CASRTGFSYEQYF
D gene: .; V gene: TRBV19; J gene: TRBJ1-3; clone size: .; CDR3 DNA: TGTGCCAGTACTCCATATTCGGGTACGGGAAACACCATATATTTT; CDR3 protein: CASTPYSGTGNTIYF
D gene: TRBD1; V gene: TRBV30; J gene: TRBJ2-2; clone size: .; CDR3 DNA: TGTGCCTTCCCAAGGACAGGGCGCACCGGGGAGCTGTTTTTT; CDR3 protein: CAFPRTGRTGELFF
D gene: TRBD2; V gene: TRBV7-3; J gene: TRBJ2-5; clone size: .; CDR3 DNA: TGTGCCAGCAGCTTAGTAGCGGGGACCCAAGAGACCCAGTACTTC; CDR3 protein: CASSLVAGTQETQYF
D gene: .; V gene: TRBV10-3; J gene: TRBJ1-2; clone size: .; CDR3 DNA: TGTGCCATCAGTGAAGAACAGAGTTTTGGCTACACCTTC; CDR3 protein: CAISEEQSFGYTF
D gene: .; V gene: TRBV5-1; J gene: TRBJ1-3; clone size: .; CDR3 DNA: TGCGCCAGCAGCTTGCAGGGGATCTCTGGAAACACCATATATTTT; CDR3 protein: CASSLQGISGNTIYF